The present T cell receptor (beta chain) was sequenced within a study of T cells in Graves' hyperthyroidism and ophthalmopathy. Lactation, pregnancy, other autoimmune disease or uncontrolled infection led to exclusion of patients. The sample holds a few counts of this clonotype. The antigen is undetermined. Study-level results: Blood also contained most expanded thyroid clonotypes above 0.001. Using 13 V-J features, a model discriminated ophthalmopathy from stable hyperthyroidism.

The germline V and J ends were trimmed by 6 bases and 2 bases, with 14 bases remaining between them. The CDR3 has 14 residues. Germline V CDR1 and CDR2: MNHEY, SMNVEV (reference sequence). Researchers took RNA transcripts and amplified the TCR beta CDR3 regions from them. The HTBI primer set drove a first-round RT-PCR of the TCR CDR3. TCRdb re-called the multiplex PCR reads with MiXCR, one entry per CDR3 protein. The sample includes hundreds of thousands of distinct CDR3 sequences, around 15% seen only once; the top ten take 13%. The chain joins TRBV27 to TRBJ2-7; tentative D call: TRBD1 (5 bases). This receptor was identified in a man between 18 and 35 years old with Graves' ophthalmopathy. Sequences were obtained from blood. The CDR3 loop is CASSQYDSTYEQYF. For the CDR3, the DNA is TGTGCCAGCAGCCAATACGACAGTACCTACGAGCAGTACTTC.